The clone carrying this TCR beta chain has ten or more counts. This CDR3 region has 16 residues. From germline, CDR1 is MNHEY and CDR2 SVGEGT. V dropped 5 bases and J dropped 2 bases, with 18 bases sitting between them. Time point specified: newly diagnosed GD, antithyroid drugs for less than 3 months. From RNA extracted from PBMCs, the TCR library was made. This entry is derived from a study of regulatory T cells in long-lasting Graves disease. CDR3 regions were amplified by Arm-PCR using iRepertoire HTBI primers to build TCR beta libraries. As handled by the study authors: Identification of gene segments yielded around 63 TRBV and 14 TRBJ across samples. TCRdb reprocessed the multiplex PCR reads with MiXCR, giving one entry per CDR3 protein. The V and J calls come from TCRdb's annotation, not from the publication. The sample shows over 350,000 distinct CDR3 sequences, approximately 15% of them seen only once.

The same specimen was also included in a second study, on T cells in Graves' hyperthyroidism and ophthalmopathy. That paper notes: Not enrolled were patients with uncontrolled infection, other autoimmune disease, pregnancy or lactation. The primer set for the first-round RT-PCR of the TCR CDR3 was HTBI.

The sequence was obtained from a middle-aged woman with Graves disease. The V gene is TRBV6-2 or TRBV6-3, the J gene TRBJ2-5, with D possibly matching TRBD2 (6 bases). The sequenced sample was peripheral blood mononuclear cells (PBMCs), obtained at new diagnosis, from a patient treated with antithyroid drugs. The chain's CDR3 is CASSRLRRAKQETQYF. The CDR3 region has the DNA TGTGCCAGCAGTCGTCTCCGGAGGGCCAAACAAGAGACCCAGTACTTC.